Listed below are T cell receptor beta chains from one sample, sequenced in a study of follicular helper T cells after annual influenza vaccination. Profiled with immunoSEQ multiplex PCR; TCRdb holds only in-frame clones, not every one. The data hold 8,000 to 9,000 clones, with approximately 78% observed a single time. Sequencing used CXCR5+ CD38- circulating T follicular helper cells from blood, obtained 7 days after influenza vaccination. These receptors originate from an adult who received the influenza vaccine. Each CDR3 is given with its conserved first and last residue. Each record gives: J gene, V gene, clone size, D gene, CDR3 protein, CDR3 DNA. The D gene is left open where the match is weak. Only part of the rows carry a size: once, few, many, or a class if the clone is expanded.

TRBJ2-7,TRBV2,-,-,CASSEGDFPTYEQYF,TGTGCCAGCAGTGAAGGGGACTTCCCCACCTACGAGCAGTACTTC
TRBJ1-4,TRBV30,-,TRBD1,CAATGTALTTNEKLFF,TGTGCCGCCACCGGGACAGCGTTAACAACTAATGAAAAACTGTTTTTT
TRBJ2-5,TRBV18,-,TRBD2,CASSPLAGDQETQYF,TGTGCCAGCTCACCCTTAGCGGGGGACCAAGAGACCCAGTACTTC
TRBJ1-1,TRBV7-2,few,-,CASSFPPPNTEAFF,TGTGCCAGCAGCTTTCCCCCTCCGAACACTGAAGCTTTCTTT
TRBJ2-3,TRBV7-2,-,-,CASSLEAHRVDTQYF,TGTGCCAGCAGCTTAGAGGCTCACCGGGTCGATACGCAGTATTTT
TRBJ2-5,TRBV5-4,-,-,CASSSPQGPGETQYF,TGTGCCAGCAGCTCCCCCCAAGGGCCGGGGGAGACCCAGTACTTC
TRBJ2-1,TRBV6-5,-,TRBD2,CASVSGGAREQFF,TGTGCCAGTGTTAGCGGGGGGGCACGGGAGCAGTTCTTC
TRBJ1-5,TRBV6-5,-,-,CASSWGGGSNQPQHF,TGTGCCAGCAGTTGGGGGGGTGGGAGCAATCAGCCCCAGCATTTT
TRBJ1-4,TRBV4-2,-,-,CASSQGGKEKLFF,TGTGCCAGCAGCCAAGGGGGGAAGGAAAAACTGTTTTTT
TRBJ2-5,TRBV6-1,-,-,CASSEIALETQYF,TGTGCCAGCAGTGAAATAGCGTTGGAGACCCAGTACTTC
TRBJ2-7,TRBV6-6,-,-,CASSSQTVSYEQYF,TGTGCCAGCAGTTCCCAGACAGTCTCCTACGAGCAGTACTTC
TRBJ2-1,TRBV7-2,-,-,CASSFPLDYNEQFF,TGTGCCAGCAGCTTCCCCCTGGACTACAATGAGCAGTTCTTC
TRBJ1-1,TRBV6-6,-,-,CASSSDTEAFF,TGTGCCAGCAGCTCCGACACTGAAGCTTTCTTT
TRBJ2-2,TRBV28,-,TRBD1,CASYGVRGYTGELFF,TGTGCCAGCTATGGGGTCAGGGGGTACACCGGGGAGCTGTTTTTT
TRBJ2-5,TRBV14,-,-,CASSQDRLTETQYF,TGTGCCAGCAGCCAAGATAGACTTACCGAGACCCAGTACTTC
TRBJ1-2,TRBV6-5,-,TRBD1,CASSYGDRRAGYTF,TGTGCCAGCAGTTACGGGGACAGAAGGGCTGGCTACACCTTC
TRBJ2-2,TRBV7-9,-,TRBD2,CASKLAGTGELFF,TGTGCCAGCAAACTAGCGGGGACCGGGGAGCTGTTTTTT
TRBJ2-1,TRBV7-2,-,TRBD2,CASSFASGGYNEQFF,TGTGCCAGCAGCTTCGCTAGCGGGGGTTACAATGAGCAGTTCTTC
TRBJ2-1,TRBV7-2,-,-,CASSLGREREQFF,TGTGCCAGCAGCTTAGGCAGGGAACGGGAGCAGTTCTTC